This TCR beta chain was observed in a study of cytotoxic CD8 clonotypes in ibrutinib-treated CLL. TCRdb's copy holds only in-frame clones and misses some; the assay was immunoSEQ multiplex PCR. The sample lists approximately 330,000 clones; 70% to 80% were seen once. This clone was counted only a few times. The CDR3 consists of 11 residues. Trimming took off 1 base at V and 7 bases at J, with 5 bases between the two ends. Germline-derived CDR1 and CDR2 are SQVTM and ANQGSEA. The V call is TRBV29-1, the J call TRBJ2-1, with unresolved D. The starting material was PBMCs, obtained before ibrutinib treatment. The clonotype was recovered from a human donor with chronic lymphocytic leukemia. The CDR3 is CSVEGRNEQFF. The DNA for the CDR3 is TGCAGCGTTGAAGGTAGGAATGAGCAGTTCTTC.